The clone carrying this T cell receptor (beta chain) turned up a few times. Its antigen is still unknown. The source of the sample is a study of blood T cells in healthy people across ages. Study information: Roughly one uniquely barcoded beta molecule per two T cells was captured.

It was with a sample-barcoded 5' primer and a J-beta primer mix that a second PCR of roughly 6 to 12 cycles was run. Researchers report that each sample yielded at least 3 million CDR3-containing paired-end reads. TCRdb re-derived calls from the 5' RACE reads in MiXCR, one entry per CDR3 protein. The table lists about 730,000 distinct CDR3 sequences, 40% to 45% of them singletons. The V and J ends lost 7 bases and 3 bases, in that order; junction bases with no gene match: 11. Germline CDR1 is DFQATT and CDR2 is SNEGSKA (reference sequence). CDR3 length: 14 amino acids. Study results and limitations: There was a strong correlation between TCR beta diversity and naive T cell percentage.

Material for sequencing was blood. This receptor was identified in a woman aged 60 to 75 in good health. The chain is built from TRBV20-1 and TRBJ2-7; 8 bases align to TRBD1. CDR3 protein: CSVSRGTGLYEQYF. The CDR3 DNA sequence: TGCAGTGTAAGTCGGGGGACAGGCCTCTACGAGCAGTACTTC.